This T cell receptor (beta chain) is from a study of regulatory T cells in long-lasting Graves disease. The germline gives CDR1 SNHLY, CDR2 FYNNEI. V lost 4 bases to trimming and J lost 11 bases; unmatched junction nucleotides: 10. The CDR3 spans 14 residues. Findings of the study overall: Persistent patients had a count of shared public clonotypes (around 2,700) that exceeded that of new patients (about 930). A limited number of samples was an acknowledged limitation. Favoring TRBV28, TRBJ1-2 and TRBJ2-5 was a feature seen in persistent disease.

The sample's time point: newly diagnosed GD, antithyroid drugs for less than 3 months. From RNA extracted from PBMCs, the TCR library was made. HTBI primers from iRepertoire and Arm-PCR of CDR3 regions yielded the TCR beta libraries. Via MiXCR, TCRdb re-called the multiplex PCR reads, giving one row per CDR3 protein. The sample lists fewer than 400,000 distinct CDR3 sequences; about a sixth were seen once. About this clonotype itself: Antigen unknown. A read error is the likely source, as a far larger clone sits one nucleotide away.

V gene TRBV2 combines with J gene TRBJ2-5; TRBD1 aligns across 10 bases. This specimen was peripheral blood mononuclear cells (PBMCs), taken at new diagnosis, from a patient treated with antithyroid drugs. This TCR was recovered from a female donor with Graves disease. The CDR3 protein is CASSGDRGYNEQYF. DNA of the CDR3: TGTGCCAGCAGTGGGGACAGGGGCTACAATGAGCAGTACTTC. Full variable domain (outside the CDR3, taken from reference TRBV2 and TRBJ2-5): EPEVTQTPSHQVTQMGQEVILRCVPISNHLYFYWYRQILGQKVEFLVSFYNNEISEKSEIFDDQFSVERPDGSNFTLKIRSTKLEDSAMYFCASSGDRGYNEQYFGPGTRLLVL.